What follows is one TCR beta chain and its context. Its target antigen remains unknown. The record has no base qualities; no much larger clone is one base away. Unmatched junction bases come to 11, with V trimmed by 7 bases and J by 4 bases. The CDR3, from cysteine to phenylalanine, totals 15 residues. Just the 45-base CDR3 DNA is kept, in frame starting at base 1. The germline V gene provides CDR1 LGHNT and CDR2 FRNRAP. The data originate from a study of blood T cells in healthy people across ages (dated by TCRdb to about 2015). A note on the overall study: In model experiments, template switching captured about one uniquely barcoded TCR beta cDNA molecule for every two T cells. Age-related changes in TCR beta repertoire diversity were measured in the study by deep sequencing normalized with unique cDNA molecular identifiers. The study analyzed two additional independent replicas of 1 million unique cDNA reads from the same blood draw for two donors, one aged 18 to 30 and one aged 80 or older. The donors were split into four age groups: young (average 16 years), middle-aged (nearly 40), aged (roughly 68) and long-lived (approximately 80). To avoid experimental bias, donors of different ages were spread randomly across the sequencing lanes.

Library creation used 5' RACE. The sequencer was an Illumina HiSeq 2500. A second roughly 6 to 11 cycle PCR used a sample-barcoded 5' primer and a J-beta primer mix. A template-switch 5' adaptor carrying 12 random nucleotides introduced a unique molecular identifier onto each TCR beta cDNA molecule. Each sample yielded at least 2.5 million CDR3-containing paired-end reads. First-strand cDNA synthesis was performed from all RNA using the Mint cDNA synthesis kit, with priming by a TRBC-specific oligonucleotide. All cDNA was treated with uracil-DNA glycosylase and then went through a first 18-cycle PCR with the universal primers M1SS and BC2_uni_R. The authors processed their data as follows. For normalization, 1 million high-quality reads were randomly selected from each sample, with every read carrying a distinct molecular identifier. Reads with shared molecular identifiers were discarded instead of being binned into consensus sequences. MiTCR, with a Q25 quality threshold and the strictest error-elimination algorithm, was used for CDR3 identification, clonotype clustering and error correction. Lower-bound total TCR beta diversity was estimated with a nonparametric unseen species model using Euler transformation. TCRdb cleaned the public reads at Q25 with fastp, built clones with MiXCR and kept in-frame beta chains. Each record represents a unique CDR3 protein, reported with the most common genes and DNA among its rows. The V and J calls follow TCRdb's processing rather than the paper's. Present in this sample are hundreds of thousands of distinct CDR3 sequences, 62% of which were seen just once. The top ten hold about a quarter of the sample.

The donors were 40 or so Caucasian individuals from Russia, aged roughly 6 to 90 years, who were systemically healthy. Roughly 9.5 milliliters of peripheral blood were drawn from each donor into EDTA-treated Vacutainer tubes. Ficoll-Paque density-gradient centrifugation was used to isolate PBMCs, with at least 6.5 million per sample. Total RNA, at least 6 micrograms per sample, was extracted from PBMCs with Trizol reagent. Naive CD45RAhigh/CD27high T cell percentages were measured by flow cytometry on a PBMC aliquot from every donor. Here is what the overall study found, with its caveats: Estimates of total diversity based on one million sequenced T cells were regarded as lower bounds and as underestimates. Donor CMV infection status was unknown, potentially confounding age-related changes in expanded clonotypes. Observed TCR beta diversity per million T cells fell roughly linearly with age, and a significant reduction was already apparent by age about 43. Because profiling used bulk unsorted PBMCs, naive and antigen-experienced compartments could not be compared conclusively. Compared with the aged group, the long-lived group had more naive CD4+ T cells, fewer expanded clones and increased TCR diversity, a pattern suggesting age selection. A strong correlation was found between observed TCR beta diversity and the percentage of naive T cells measured by flow cytometry.

Specimen: blood. The chain links TRBV12-5 with TRBJ1-2, with 8 bases aligning to TRBD1. This receptor was taken from a man aged 25 to 40 in good health. Here the CDR3 is given as CASALGQGSSYGYTF. Read as DNA, the sequence is TGTGCTAGTGCCCTTGGACAGGGATCAAGCTATGGCTACACCTTC.